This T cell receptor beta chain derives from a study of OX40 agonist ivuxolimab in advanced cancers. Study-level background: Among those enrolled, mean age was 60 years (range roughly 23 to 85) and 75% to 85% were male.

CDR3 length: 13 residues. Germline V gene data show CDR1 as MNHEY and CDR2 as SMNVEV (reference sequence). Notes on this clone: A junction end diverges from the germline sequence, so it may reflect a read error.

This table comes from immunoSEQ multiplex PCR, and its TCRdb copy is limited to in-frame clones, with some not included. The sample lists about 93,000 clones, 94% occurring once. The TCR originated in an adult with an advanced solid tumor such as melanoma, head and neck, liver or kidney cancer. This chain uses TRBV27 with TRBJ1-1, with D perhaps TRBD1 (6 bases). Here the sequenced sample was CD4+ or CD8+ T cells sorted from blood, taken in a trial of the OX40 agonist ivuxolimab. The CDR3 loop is CASRTGLNAEAFF. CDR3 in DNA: TGTGCCAGCAGGACAGGCCTGAACGCTGAAGCTTTCTTT.